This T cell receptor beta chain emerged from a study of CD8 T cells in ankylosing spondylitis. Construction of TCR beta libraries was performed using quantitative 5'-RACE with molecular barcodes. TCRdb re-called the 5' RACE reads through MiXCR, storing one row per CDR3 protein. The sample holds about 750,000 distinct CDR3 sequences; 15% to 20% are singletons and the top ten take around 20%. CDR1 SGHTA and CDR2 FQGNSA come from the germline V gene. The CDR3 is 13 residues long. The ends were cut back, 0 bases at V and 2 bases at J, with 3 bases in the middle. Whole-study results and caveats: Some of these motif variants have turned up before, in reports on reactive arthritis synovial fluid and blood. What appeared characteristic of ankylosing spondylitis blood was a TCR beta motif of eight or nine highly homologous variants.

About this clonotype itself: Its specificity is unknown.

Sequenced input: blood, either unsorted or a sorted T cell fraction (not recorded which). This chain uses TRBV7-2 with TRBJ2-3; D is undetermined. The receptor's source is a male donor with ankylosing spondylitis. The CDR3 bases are TGTGCCAGCAGCTTAGCCTACACAGATACGCAGTATTTT. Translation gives CASSLAYTDTQYF.